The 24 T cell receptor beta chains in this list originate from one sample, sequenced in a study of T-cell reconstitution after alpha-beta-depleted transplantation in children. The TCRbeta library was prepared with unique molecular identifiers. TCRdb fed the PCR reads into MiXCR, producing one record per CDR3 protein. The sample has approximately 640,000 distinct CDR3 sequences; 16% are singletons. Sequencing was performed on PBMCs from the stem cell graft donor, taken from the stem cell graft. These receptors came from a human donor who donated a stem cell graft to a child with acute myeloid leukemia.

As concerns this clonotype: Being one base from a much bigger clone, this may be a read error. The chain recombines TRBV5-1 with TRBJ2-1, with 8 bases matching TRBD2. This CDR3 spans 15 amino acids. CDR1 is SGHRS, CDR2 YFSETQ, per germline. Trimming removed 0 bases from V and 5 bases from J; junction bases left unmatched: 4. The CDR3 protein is CASSLGSGVHNEQFF. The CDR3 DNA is TGCGCCAGCAGCTTGGGTAGCGGGGTCCACAATGAGCAGTTCTTC. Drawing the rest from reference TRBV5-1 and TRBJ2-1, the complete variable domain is KAGVTQTPRYLIKTRGQQVTLSCSPISGHRSVSWYQQTPGQGLQFLFEYFSETQRNKGNFPGRFSGRQFSNSRSEMNVSTLELGDSALYLCASSLGSGVHNEQFFGPGTRLTVL.

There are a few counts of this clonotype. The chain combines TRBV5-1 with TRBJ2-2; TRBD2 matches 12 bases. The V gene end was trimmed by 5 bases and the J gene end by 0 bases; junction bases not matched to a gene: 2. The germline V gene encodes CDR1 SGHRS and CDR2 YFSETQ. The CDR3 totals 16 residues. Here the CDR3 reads CASRTSGGANTGELFF. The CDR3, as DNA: TGCGCCAGCAGGACTAGCGGGGGAGCGAACACCGGGGAGCTGTTTTTT.

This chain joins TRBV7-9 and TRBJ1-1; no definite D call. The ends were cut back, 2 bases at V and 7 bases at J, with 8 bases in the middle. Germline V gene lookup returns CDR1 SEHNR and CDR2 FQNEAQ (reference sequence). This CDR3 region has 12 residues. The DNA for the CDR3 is TGTGCCAGCAGCTTAATGGGCGGTGAAGCTTTCTTT. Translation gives CASSLMGGEAFF.

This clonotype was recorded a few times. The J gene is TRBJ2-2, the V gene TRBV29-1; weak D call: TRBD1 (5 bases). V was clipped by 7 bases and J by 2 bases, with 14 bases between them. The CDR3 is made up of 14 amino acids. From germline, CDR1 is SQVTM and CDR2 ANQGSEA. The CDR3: CSAQRTLNTGELFF. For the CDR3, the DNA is TGCAGCGCCCAGAGGACACTCAACACCGGGGAGCTGTTTTTT.

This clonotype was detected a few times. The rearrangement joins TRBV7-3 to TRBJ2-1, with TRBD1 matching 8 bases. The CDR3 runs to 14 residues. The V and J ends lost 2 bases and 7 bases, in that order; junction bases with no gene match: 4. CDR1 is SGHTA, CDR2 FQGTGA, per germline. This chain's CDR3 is CASSLQGAMNEQFF. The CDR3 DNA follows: TGTGCCAGCAGCTTACAGGGGGCAATGAATGAGCAGTTCTTC.

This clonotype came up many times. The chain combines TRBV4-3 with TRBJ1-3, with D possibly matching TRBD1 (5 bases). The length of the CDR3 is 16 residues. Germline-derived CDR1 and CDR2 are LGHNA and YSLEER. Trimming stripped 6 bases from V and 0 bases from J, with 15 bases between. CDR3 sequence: CASSPSVGGSGNTIYF. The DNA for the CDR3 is TGCGCCAGCAGTCCGAGTGTTGGGGGCTCTGGAAACACCATATATTTT.

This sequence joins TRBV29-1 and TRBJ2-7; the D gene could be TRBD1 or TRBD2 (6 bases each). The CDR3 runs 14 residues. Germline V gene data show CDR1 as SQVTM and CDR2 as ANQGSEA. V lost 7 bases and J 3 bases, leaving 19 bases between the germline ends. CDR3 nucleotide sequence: TGCAGCGCCGAGGGGGGACCGTCTGGCTACGAGCAGTACTTC. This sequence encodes CSAEGGPSGYEQYF.

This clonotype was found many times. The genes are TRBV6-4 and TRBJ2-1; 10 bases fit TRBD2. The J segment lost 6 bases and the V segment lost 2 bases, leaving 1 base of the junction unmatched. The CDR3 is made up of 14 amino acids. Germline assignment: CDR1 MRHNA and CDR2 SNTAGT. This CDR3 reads CASSDSGGANEQFF. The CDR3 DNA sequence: TGTGCCAGCAGTGACAGCGGGGGGGCCAATGAGCAGTTCTTC.

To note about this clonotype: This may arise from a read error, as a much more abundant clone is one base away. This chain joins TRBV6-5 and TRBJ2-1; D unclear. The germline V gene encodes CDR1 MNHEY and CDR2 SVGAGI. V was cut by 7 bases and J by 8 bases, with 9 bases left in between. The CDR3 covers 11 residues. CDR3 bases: TGTGCCAGCACCAGAGCGCATGAGCAGTTCTTC. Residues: CASTRAHEQFF.

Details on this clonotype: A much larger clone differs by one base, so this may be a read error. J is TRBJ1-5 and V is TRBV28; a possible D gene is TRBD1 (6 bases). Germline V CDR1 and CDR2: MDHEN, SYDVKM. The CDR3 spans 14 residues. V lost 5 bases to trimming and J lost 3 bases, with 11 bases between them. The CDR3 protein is CASSPDSINQPQHF. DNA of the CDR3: TGTGCCAGCAGTCCGGACAGCATCAATCAGCCCCAGCATTTT.

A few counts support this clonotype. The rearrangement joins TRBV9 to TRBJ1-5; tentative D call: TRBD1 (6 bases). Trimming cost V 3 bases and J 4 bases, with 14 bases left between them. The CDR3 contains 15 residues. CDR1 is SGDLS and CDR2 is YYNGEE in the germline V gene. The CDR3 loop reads CASSEWGGLNQPQHF. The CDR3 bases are TGTGCCAGCAGCGAATGGGGGGGGCTTAATCAGCCCCAGCATTTT.

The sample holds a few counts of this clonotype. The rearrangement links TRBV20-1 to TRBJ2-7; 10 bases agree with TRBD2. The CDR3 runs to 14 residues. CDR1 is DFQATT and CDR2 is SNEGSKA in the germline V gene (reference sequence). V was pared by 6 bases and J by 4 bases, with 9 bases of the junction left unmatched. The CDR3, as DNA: TGCAGTGCCAAACTCTCTAGCGGGGGATACGAGCAGTACGTC. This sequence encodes CSAKLSSGGYEQYV.

The CDR3 sequence: CASSTFKGRTEAFF. CDR3 bases: TGTGCCAGCAGCACGTTCAAGGGACGTACTGAAGCTTTCTTT. V gene TRBV5-8 combines with J gene TRBJ1-1; perhaps TRBD1 as D (5 bases). This CDR3 is built from 14 residues. CDR1 and CDR2 from the germline V gene are SGHTS and YDEGEE. V was clipped by 4 bases and J by 5 bases, with 15 bases between them.

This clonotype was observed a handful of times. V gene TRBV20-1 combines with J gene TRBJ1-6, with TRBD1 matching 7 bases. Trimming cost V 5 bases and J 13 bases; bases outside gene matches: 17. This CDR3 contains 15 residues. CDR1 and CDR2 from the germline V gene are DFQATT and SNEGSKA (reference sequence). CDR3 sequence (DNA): TGCAGTGCTTTCGGGTCAGGACAGGACCTCTCGCCCCTCCACTTT. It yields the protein CSAFGSGQDLSPLHF.

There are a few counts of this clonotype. The CDR3 DNA reads as TGTGCCAGCAGCTTAGCGGCTAGCGGGGGGGCTACGCAGTATTTT. This translates into CASSLAASGGATQYF. The chain employs TRBV7-2 and TRBJ2-3; 12 bases fit TRBD2. CDR1 and CDR2 (germline): SGHTA, FQGNSA. The CDR3 runs 15 residues. Trimming cost V 0 bases and J 8 bases; bases outside gene matches: 3.

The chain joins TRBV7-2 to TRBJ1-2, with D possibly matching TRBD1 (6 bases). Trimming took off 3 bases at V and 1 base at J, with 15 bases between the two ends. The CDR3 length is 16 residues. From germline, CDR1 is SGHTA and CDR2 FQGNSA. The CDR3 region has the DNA TGTGCCAGCAGCTTGGGACGGGGGGCCATTAACTATGGCTACACCTTC. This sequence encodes CASSLGRGAINYGYTF.

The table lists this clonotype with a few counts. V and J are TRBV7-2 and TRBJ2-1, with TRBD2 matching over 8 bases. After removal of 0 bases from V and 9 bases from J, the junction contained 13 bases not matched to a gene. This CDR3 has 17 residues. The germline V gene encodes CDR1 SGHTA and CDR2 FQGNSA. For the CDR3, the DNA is TGTGCCAGCAGCTTAGCGCCGACTAGCGTGAGGCGTGCTGAGCAGTTCTTC. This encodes CASSLAPTSVRRAEQFF.

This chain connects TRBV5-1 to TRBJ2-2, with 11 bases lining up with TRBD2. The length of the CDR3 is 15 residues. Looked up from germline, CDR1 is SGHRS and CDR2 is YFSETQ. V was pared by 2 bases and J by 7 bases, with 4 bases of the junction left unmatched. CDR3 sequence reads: CASSLYGTSGGELFF. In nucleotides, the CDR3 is TGCGCCAGCAGCTTATACGGGACTAGCGGCGGGGAGCTGTTTTTT.

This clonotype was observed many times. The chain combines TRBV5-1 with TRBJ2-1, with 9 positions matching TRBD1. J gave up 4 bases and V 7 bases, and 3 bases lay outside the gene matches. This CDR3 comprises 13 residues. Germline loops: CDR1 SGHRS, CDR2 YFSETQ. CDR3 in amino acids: CASCDRGYNEQFF. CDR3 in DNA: TGCGCCAGCTGCGACAGGGGGTACAATGAGCAGTTCTTC.

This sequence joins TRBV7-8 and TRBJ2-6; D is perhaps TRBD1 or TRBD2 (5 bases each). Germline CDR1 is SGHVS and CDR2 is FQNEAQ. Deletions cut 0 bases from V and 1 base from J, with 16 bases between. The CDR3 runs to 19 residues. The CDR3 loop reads CASSLARVRGVSGANVLTF. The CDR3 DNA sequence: TGTGCCAGCAGCTTAGCGAGGGTCAGAGGGGTTTCTGGGGCCAACGTCCTGACTTTC.

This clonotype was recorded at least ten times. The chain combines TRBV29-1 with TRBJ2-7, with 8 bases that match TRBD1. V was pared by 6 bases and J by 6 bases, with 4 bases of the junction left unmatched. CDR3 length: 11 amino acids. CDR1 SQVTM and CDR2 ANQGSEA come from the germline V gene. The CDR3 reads CSVSDRGEQYV. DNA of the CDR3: TGCAGCGTCTCCGACAGGGGCGAGCAGTACGTC.

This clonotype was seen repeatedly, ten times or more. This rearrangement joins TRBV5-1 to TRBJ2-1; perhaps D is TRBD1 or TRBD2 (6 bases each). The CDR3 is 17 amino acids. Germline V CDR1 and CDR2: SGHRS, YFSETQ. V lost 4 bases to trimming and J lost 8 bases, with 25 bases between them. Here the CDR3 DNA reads TGCGCCAGCAGCCCCAGAGTGGGGGGCCAGTCTACAGATGAGCAGTTCTTC. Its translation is CASSPRVGGQSTDEQFF.

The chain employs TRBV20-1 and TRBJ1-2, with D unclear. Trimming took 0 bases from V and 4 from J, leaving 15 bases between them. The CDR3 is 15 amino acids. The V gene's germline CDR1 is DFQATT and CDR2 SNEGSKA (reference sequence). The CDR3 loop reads CSARDRSDGPYGYTF. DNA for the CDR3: TGCAGTGCTAGAGATCGGTCGGACGGCCCCTATGGCTACACCTTC.

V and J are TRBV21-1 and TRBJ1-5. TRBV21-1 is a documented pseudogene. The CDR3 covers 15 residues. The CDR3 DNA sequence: TGTGCCAGCAGCAATGGAAGGGCCCCCAATCAGCCCCAGCATTTT. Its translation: CASSNGRAPNQPQHF.